Shown below are 27 T cell receptor beta chains from a single sample sequenced in a study of shared clonotypes between healthy human individuals. The data were produced by immunoSEQ multiplex PCR, yet TCRdb's version contains in-frame clones alone and is incomplete. This sample has 550,000 to 700,000 clones, with around 78% found just once. Sequencing input: memory CD4+ T cells sorted from blood. Specified subset: CD45RA-negative fraction. All receptors come from a woman between 25 and 40 years old in good health.

The CDR3 region has the DNA TGTGCCAGTAGTATCGGGCCGGGACAGGCGATTAATAGCAATCAGCCCCAGCATTTT. Its translation is CASSIGPGQAINSNQPQHF. The chain has TRBV19 and TRBJ1-5, with 8 bases that match TRBD1. CDR1 and CDR2 from the germline V gene are LNHDA and SQIVND (reference sequence). The V gene end was trimmed by 3 bases and the J gene end by 0 bases; junction bases not matched to a gene: 13. This CDR3 has 19 amino acids.

The chain is built from TRBV10-2 and TRBJ2-2, with TRBD2 matching 13 bases. Germline trimming cut 5 bases from V and 4 bases from J; bases unmatched to any gene: 19. The CDR3 contains 21 residues. The germline V gene encodes CDR1 WSHSY and CDR2 SAAADI. This CDR3 reads CASSPLIGLAGEERLTGELFF. Written as DNA, the CDR3 is TGCGCCAGCAGTCCACTTATAGGACTAGCGGGAGAAGAGAGGCTCACCGGGGAGCTGTTTTTT.

This chain joins TRBV2 and TRBJ2-7; D possibly matches TRBD1 or TRBD2 (5 bases each). CDR3 length: 12 residues. V lost 8 bases to trimming and J lost 2 bases, with 10 bases between them. Per germline, CDR1 SNHLY and CDR2 FYNNEI. The CDR3 coding sequence is TGTGCCAGCCGGGACGATGCCTACGAGCAGTACTTC. Its protein product is CASRDDAYEQYF.

This clone was observed a few times. The chain recombines TRBV6-6 with TRBJ2-7; tentative D call: TRBD2 (5 bases). The V gene's germline CDR1 is MNHNY and CDR2 SVGAGI (reference sequence). This CDR3 contains 14 residues. Between the trimmed V and J ends, which lost 5 bases and 4 bases, there was a span of 15 bases. CDR3 sequence: CASSEGDTTYEQYF. The CDR3 DNA follows: TGTGCCAGCAGTGAGGGAGACACAACGTACGAGCAGTACTTC.

V usage is TRBV28 and J usage is TRBJ2-7, with 13 positions matching TRBD2. The CDR3 sequence is 15 residues long. V shed 4 bases, J shed 5 bases, and the junction held 5 bases outside the gene matches. The germline V gene encodes CDR1 MDHEN and CDR2 SYDVKM. The CDR3, as DNA: TGTGCCAGCAGTTCACGGACTAGCGGGAGCGACGAGCAGTACTTC. The encoded protein is CASSSRTSGSDEQYF.

This clone was picked up a small number of times. V usage is TRBV9 and J usage is TRBJ2-4; 10 nucleotides match TRBD1. V lost 2 bases to trimming and J lost 8 bases; unmatched junction nucleotides: 4. The CDR3 is 14 residues long. The V gene's germline CDR1 is SGDLS and CDR2 YYNGEE. This chain's CDR3 is CASSVSDRGDIQYF. The CDR3 DNA follows: TGTGCCAGCAGCGTCTCGGACAGGGGGGACATTCAGTACTTC.

This clone was detected a few times. In DNA, the CDR3 is TGTGCCAGCAGACGTACACGTAGGGGGGGCTATGGCTACACCTTC. Translated: CASRRTRRGGYGYTF. This chain links TRBV6-5 with TRBJ1-2, with D tentatively TRBD1 (6 bases). Trimming removed 6 bases from V and 4 bases from J, with 18 bases in between. Germline CDR1 is MNHEY and CDR2 is SVGAGI. The CDR3 sequence is 15 residues long.

This clone showed up just a few times. The gene calls are TRBV4-2 and TRBJ2-7; 10 bases agree with TRBD2. The germline V gene has CDR1 LGHNA and CDR2 YNFKEQ. The CDR3 runs to 15 residues. The V segment lost 1 base and the J segment 2 bases; nucleotides outside the gene matches: 2. The CDR3 DNA follows: TGTGCCAGCAGCCAAGGGACTAGCGGTACCTACGAGCAGTACTTC. Amino acid sequence: CASSQGTSGTYEQYF.

The genes are TRBV6-1 and TRBJ2-1, with D uncertain. The CDR3 is made up of 11 amino acids. CDR1 and CDR2 from the germline V gene are MNHNS and SASEGT. V was clipped by 5 bases and J by 4 bases, with 3 bases between them. CDR3 loop: CASSWYNEQFF. For the CDR3, the DNA is TGTGCCAGCAGTTGGTACAATGAGCAGTTCTTC.

Details on this clone: The sample has other DNA sequences that encode this CDR3 too. The V gene is TRBV6-1, the J gene TRBJ2-7; TRBD2 is a possible D gene (6 bases). The CDR3 runs to 13 residues. The germline V gene has CDR1 MNHNS and CDR2 SASEGT. With 3 bases removed from V and 3 bases from J, the gap between germline ends came to 9 bases. Here the CDR3 DNA reads TGTGCCAGCAGTGAGGGCGGGAACTACGAGCAGTACTTC. This gives the protein CASSEGGNYEQYF.

Regarding this clone: Within the sample, other DNA sequences also encode this same CDR3. V gene TRBV5-1 combines with J gene TRBJ2-1; D is unresolved. CDR1 and CDR2 (germline): SGHRS, YFSETQ. Trimming left V 2 bases short and J 0 bases short, with 9 bases between. The CDR3 has 15 amino acids. The chain's CDR3 is CASSFDSSSYNEQFF. The DNA of the CDR3 is TGCGCCAGCAGCTTTGACTCCTCCTCCTACAATGAGCAGTTCTTC.

The rearrangement links TRBV7-7 to TRBJ2-1; a possible D gene is TRBD2 (6 bases). The CDR3 spans 13 residues. The ends were cut back, 5 bases at V and 6 bases at J, with 11 bases in the middle. The V gene's germline CDR1 is SSHAT and CDR2 FNYEAQ (reference sequence). The CDR3 reads CASSPGLSNEQFF. For the CDR3, the DNA is TGTGCCAGCAGCCCGGGACTCTCCAATGAGCAGTTCTTC. Filled out from reference TRBV7-7 and TRBJ2-1, the complete variable domain reads GAGVSQSPRYKVTKRGQDVTLRCDPISSHATLYWYQQALGQGPEFLTYFNYEAQPDKSGLPSDRFSAERPEGSISTLTIQRTEQRDSAMYRCASSPGLSNEQFFGPGTRLTVL.

This rearrangement joins TRBV4-1 to TRBJ2-7; 7 nucleotides match TRBD1. Germline CDR1 is MGHRA and CDR2 is YSYEKL. The junction had 4 bases not matched to a gene; V was cut back by 4 bases and J by 1 base. The CDR3 is 14 amino acids. CDR3 sequence: CASSRPGQSYEQYF. The CDR3 DNA sequence: TGCGCCAGCAGCCGGCCGGGACAGTCCTACGAGCAGTACTTC.

This clone has more than one count but fewer than ten. The gene calls are TRBV6-1 and TRBJ2-7; D remains unclear. This CDR3 is 16 amino acids long. The germline V and J ends were trimmed by 1 base and 2 bases, with 15 bases remaining between them. CDR1 and CDR2 (germline): MNHNS, SASEGT. The CDR3 sequence: CASSEEGSWLTYEQYF. CDR3 bases: TGTGCCAGCAGTGAAGAGGGCAGTTGGTTAACCTACGAGCAGTACTTC.

This sequence joins TRBV28 and TRBJ2-1; no firm D call. The germline gives CDR1 MDHEN, CDR2 SYDVKM. V lost 1 base and J 6 bases, leaving 13 bases between the germline ends. The CDR3 spans 15 residues. CDR3 residues: CASSLSLVHGNEQFF. The CDR3 bases are TGTGCCAGCAGTTTATCCCTAGTTCACGGCAATGAGCAGTTCTTC.

This clone was counted once. V gene TRBV2 combines with J gene TRBJ2-7, with D unresolved. Trimming stripped 3 bases from V and 1 base from J, with 7 bases between. Germline-derived CDR1 and CDR2 are SNHLY and FYNNEI. The CDR3 runs to 13 residues. Here the CDR3 reads CASSEDHSYEQYF. CDR3 DNA: TGTGCCAGCAGTGAGGATCATTCCTACGAGCAGTACTTC.

The chain couples TRBV7-6 to TRBJ2-7, with D tentatively TRBD2 (6 bases). Germline V CDR1 and CDR2: SGHVS, FNYEAQ. The CDR3 length is 11 residues. Trimming took off 5 bases at V and 6 bases at J, with 8 bases between the two ends. DNA for the CDR3: TGTGCCAGCAGCGCCGGGGGCGAGCAGTACTTC. Translated: CASSAGGEQYF.

This chain links TRBV10-2 with TRBJ2-5; no firm D call. With 8 bases removed from V and 2 bases from J, the gap between germline ends came to 12 bases. The CDR3 spans 13 residues. CDR1 WSHSY and CDR2 SAAADI come from the germline V gene. CDR3 protein: CASGYLKQETQYF. As DNA, the CDR3 is TGCGCCAGCGGGTATCTGAAACAAGAGACCCAGTACTTC.

The J gene is TRBJ2-3, the V gene TRBV28; 8 bases are shared with TRBD2. Germline CDR1 and CDR2: MDHEN and SYDVKM. The V and J ends lost 3 bases and 3 bases, in that order; junction bases with no gene match: 11. This CDR3 comprises 17 residues. CDR3 coding DNA: TGTGCCAGCAGTTTCGGGTCAGCTAGCGGGCAGACAGATACGCAGTATTTT. Translated, it gives CASSFGSASGQTDTQYF. Filled out from reference TRBV28 and TRBJ2-3, the complete variable domain reads DVKVTQSSRYLVKRTGEKVFLECVQDMDHENMFWYRQDPGLGLRLIYFSYDVKMKEKGDIPEGYSVSREKKERFSLILESASTNQTSMYLCASSFGSASGQTDTQYFGPGTRLTVL.

This chain connects TRBV4-1 to TRBJ2-5; 7 nucleotides agree with TRBD1. Germline lookup yields CDR1 MGHRA and CDR2 YSYEKL. J lost 5 bases, V lost 6 bases, and 9 bases had no gene match. The CDR3 length is 14 residues. The CDR3 here is CASSRQGSVETQYF. The CDR3 nucleotides are TGCGCCAGCAGTCGACAGGGAAGTGTGGAGACCCAGTACTTC.

This clone was seen a handful of times. This rearrangement joins TRBV2 to TRBJ2-7, with no clear D. V was shortened by 6 bases and J by 9 bases, with 12 bases between the two germline ends. The CDR3 loop spans 11 amino acids. Germline values: CDR1 SNHLY, CDR2 FYNNEI. The CDR3 DNA sequence: TGTGCCAGCAGCGAACAGCGCCGGCAGTACTTC. It yields the protein CASSEQRRQYF.

The chain uses TRBV18 and TRBJ2-7; 10 bases agree with TRBD1. Germline V gene sequence: CDR1 KGHSH, CDR2 LQKENI. The V gene end was trimmed by 4 bases and the J gene end by 7 bases; junction bases not matched to a gene: 10. The CDR3 spans 15 residues. CDR3 in DNA: TGTGCCAGCTCACTCGGGACAGGGGAAGTTTGGGAGCAGTACTTC. This codes for CASSLGTGEVWEQYF.

This rearrangement joins TRBV6-5 to TRBJ2-2, with 7 bases that match TRBD2. V shed 8 bases and J 6 bases; nucleotides not matched to a gene: 12. Germline CDR1 MNHEY, CDR2 SVGAGI. This CDR3 contains 15 residues. The CDR3 protein is CASHRGGGGSGELFF. DNA for the CDR3: TGTGCCAGCCACCGAGGTGGGGGGGGATCCGGGGAGCTGTTTTTT.

The chain is built from TRBV2 and TRBJ2-3; D is possibly TRBD1 (6 bases). Germline-derived CDR1 and CDR2 are SNHLY and FYNNEI. Trimming shortened V by 8 bases and J by 2 bases, and 20 bases separated the two germline ends. The CDR3 has 16 amino acids. This CDR3 reads CASLSGTGPSTDTQYF. The CDR3 nucleotides read TGTGCCAGCCTTTCAGGTACAGGGCCTTCCACAGATACGCAGTATTTT.

This clone was seen only once. The rearrangement joins TRBV25-1 to TRBJ2-2; D is perhaps TRBD1 (8 bases). This CDR3 is built from 14 residues. Trimming removed 9 bases at V and 4 bases at J, with 15 bases between. Germline CDR1 MGHDK, CDR2 SYGVNS. CDR3 in amino acids: CASLDREGTGELFF. The CDR3 DNA is TGTGCCAGTTTGGACAGGGAGGGCACCGGGGAGCTGTTTTTT.

The table lists this clone with a count of one. The chain employs TRBV5-1 and TRBJ1-3; D is unclear. V was pared by 4 bases and J by 3 bases, with 11 bases between. The CDR3 extends over 14 amino acids. CDR1 is SGHRS, CDR2 YFSETQ, per germline. The CDR3, as DNA: TGCGCCAGCAGCGATGGGTCGGGTGGAAACACCATATATTTT. This gives the protein CASSDGSGGNTIYF.

V is TRBV2 and J is TRBJ2-1; TRBD2 is a possible D gene (6 bases). V lost 6 bases to trimming and J lost 7 bases, with 19 bases between them. Looked up from germline, CDR1 is SNHLY and CDR2 is FYNNEI. CDR3 length: 15 amino acids. The chain's CDR3 is CASRTDPGGVNEQFF. The CDR3 nucleotides read TGTGCCAGCAGGACGGACCCCGGGGGAGTGAATGAGCAGTTCTTC.